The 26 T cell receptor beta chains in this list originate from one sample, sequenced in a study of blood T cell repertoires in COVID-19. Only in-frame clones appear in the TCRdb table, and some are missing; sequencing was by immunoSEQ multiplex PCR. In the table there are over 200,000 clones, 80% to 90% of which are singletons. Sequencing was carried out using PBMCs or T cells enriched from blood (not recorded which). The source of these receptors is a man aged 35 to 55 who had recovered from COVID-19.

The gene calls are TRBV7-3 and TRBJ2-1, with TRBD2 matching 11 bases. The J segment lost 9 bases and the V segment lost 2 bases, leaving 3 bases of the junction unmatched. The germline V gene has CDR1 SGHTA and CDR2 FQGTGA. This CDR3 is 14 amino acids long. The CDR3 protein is CASSLGSGRGEQFF. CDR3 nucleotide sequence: TGTGCCAGCAGCTTAGGTAGCGGGAGGGGTGAGCAGTTCTTC.

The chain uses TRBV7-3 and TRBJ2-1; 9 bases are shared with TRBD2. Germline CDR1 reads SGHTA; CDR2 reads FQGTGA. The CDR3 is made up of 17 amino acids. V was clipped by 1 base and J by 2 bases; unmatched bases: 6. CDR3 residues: CASSLIPSGNPYNEQFF. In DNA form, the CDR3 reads TGTGCCAGCAGCTTAATACCTAGCGGGAACCCCTACAATGAGCAGTTCTTC.

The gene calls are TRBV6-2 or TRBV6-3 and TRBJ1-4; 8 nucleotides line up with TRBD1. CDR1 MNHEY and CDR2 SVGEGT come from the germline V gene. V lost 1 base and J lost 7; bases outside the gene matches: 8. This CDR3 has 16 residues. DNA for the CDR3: TGTGCCAGCAGTTACTTACCCAGGGGGCTAAGTGAAAAACTGTTTTTT. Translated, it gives CASSYLPRGLSEKLFF.

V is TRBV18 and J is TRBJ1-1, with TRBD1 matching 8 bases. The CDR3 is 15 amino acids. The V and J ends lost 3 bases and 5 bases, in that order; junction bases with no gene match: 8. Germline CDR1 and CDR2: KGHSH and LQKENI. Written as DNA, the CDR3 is TGTGCCAGCTCACCTGGACAGGGTTTGGAGACTGAAGCTTTCTTT. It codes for CASSPGQGLETEAFF.

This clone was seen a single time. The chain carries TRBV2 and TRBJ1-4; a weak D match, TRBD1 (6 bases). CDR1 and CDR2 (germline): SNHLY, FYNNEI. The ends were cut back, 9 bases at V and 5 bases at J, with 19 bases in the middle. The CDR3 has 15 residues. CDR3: CASKWGGPGNEKLFF. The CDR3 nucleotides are TGTGCCAGTAAATGGGGGGGGCCGGGAAATGAAAAACTGTTTTTT. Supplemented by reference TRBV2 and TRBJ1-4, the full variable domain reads EPEVTQTPSHQVTQMGQEVILRCVPISNHLYFYWYRQILGQKVEFLVSFYNNEISEKSEIFDDQFSVERPDGSNFTLKIRSTKLEDSAMYFCASKWGGPGNEKLFFGSGTQLSVL.

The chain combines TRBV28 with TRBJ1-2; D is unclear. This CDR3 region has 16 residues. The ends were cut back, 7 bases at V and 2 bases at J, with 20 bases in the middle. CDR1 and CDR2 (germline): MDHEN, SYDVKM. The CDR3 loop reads CASTPGPTNGNYGYTF. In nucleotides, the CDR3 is TGTGCCAGCACCCCGGGTCCAACAAATGGAAACTATGGCTACACCTTC.

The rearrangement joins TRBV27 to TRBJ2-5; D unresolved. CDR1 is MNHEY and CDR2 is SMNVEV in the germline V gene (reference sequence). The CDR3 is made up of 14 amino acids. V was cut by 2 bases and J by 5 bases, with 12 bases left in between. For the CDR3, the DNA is TGTGCCAGCAGTTTAAGTCGGGTTTCGGAGACCCAGTACTTC. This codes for CASSLSRVSETQYF.

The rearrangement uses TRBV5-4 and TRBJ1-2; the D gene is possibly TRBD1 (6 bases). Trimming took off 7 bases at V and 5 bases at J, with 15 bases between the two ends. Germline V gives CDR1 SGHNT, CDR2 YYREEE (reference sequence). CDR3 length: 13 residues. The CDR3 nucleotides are TGTGCCAGCGGGGGGGCCAATCGGTATGGCTACACCTTC. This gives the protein CASGGANRYGYTF.

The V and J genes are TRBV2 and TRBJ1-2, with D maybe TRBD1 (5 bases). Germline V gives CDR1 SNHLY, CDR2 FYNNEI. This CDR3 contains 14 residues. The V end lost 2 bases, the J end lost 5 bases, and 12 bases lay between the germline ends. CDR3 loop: CASSEMWQGYGYTF. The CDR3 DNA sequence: TGTGCCAGCAGTGAAATGTGGCAGGGATATGGCTACACCTTC.

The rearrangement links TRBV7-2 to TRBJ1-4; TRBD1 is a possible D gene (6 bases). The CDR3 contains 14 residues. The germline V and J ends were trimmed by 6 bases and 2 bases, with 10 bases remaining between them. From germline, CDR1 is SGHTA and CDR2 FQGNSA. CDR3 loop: CASRSDRTNEKLFF. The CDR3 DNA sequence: TGTGCCAGCAGATCCGACAGGACTAATGAAAAACTGTTTTTT.

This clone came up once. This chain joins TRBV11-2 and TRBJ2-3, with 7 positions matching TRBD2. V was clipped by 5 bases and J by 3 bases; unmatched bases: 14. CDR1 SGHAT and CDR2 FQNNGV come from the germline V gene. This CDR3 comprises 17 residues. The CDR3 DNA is TGTGCCAGCAGCCAAAGGGCGGGGGAGACCGCGACAGATACGCAGTATTTT. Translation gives CASSQRAGETATDTQYF.

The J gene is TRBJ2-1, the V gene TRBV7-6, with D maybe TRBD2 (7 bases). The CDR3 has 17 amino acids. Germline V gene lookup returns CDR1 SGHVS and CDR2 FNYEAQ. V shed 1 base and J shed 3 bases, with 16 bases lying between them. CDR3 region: CASSLEGGGSGYNEQFF. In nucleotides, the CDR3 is TGTGCCAGCAGCTTAGAGGGGGGCGGGAGCGGCTACAATGAGCAGTTCTTC.

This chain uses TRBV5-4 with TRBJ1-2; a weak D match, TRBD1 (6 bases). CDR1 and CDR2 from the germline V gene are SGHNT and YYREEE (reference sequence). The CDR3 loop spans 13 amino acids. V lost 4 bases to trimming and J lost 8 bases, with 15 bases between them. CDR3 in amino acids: CASSVPGDHGYTF. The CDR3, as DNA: TGTGCCAGCAGCGTGCCAGGGGATCACGGCTACACCTTC.

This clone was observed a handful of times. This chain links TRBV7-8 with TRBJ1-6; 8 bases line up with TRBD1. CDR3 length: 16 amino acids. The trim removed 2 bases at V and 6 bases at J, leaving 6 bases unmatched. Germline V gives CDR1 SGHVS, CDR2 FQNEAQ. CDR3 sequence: CASSLQGAPGNSPLHF. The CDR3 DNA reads TGTGCCAGCAGCTTACAGGGGGCGCCGGGTAATTCACCCCTCCACTTT.

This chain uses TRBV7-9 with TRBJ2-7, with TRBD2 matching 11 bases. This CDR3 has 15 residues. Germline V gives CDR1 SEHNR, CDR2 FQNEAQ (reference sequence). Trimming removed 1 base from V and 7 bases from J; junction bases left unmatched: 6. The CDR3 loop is CASSLELAGGREQYF. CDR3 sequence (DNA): TGTGCCAGCAGCTTAGAATTAGCGGGAGGGAGAGAGCAGTACTTC.

As DNA, the CDR3 is TGTGCCAGCAGTTTAGACAGGCCTTTAGATCGCGAGCAGTACTTC. Translation: CASSLDRPLDREQYF. This sequence joins TRBV27 and TRBJ2-7, with D possibly TRBD1 on 6 matching bases. V gave up 2 bases and J gave up 6 bases, with 17 bases separating them. The CDR3 spans 15 residues. The germline CDR1 and CDR2 sequences are MNHEY and SMNVEV (reference sequence).

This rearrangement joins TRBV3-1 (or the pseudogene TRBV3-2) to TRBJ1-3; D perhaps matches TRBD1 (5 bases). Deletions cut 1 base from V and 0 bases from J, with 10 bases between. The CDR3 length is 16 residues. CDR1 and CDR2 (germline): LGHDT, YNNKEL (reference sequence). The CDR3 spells CASSQGQRLSGNTIYF. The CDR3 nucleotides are TGTGCCAGCAGCCAAGGACAGAGACTCTCTGGAAACACCATATATTTT.

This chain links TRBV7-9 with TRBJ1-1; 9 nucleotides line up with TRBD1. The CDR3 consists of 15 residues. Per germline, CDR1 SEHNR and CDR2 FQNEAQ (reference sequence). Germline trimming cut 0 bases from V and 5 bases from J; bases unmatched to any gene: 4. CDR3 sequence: CASSLARQGDTEAFF. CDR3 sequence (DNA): TGTGCCAGCAGCTTAGCGCGACAGGGGGATACTGAAGCTTTCTTT.

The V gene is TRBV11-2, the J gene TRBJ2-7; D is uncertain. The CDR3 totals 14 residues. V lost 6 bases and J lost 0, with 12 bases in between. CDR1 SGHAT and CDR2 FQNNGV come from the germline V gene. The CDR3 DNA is TGTGCCAGCAGGCAAAACAGACCCTCCTACGAGCAGTACTTC. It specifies CASRQNRPSYEQYF.

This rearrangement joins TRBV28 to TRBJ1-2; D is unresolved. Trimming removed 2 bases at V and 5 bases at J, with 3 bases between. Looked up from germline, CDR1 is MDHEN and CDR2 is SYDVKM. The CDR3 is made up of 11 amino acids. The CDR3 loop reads CASSLQYGYTF. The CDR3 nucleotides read TGTGCCAGCAGTTTACAGTATGGCTACACCTTC.

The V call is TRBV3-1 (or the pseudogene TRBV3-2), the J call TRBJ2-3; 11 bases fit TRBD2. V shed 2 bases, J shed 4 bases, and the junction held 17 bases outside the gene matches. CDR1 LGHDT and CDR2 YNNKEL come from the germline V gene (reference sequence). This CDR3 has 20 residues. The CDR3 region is CASSQITSGGDVVLPDTQYF. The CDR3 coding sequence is TGTGCCAGCAGCCAAATCACTAGCGGGGGAGACGTGGTTCTTCCAGATACGCAGTATTTT.

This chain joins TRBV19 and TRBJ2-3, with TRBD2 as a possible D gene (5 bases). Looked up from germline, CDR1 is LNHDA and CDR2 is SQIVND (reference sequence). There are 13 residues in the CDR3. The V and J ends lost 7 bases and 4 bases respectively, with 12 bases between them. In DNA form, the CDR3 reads TGTGCCAGTAATCCGCGGGTATCAGATACGCAGTATTTT. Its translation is CASNPRVSDTQYF.

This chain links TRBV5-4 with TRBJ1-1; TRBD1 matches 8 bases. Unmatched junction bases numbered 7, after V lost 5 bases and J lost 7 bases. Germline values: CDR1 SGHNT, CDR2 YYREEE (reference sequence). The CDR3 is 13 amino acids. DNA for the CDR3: TGTGCCAGCAGGTTGACAGGGGCTGATGAAGCTTTCTTT. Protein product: CASRLTGADEAFF.

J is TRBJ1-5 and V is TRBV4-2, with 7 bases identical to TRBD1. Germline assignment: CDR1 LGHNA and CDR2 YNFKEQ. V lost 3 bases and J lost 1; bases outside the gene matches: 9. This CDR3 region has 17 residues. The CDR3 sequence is CASSHVDREQSNQPQHF. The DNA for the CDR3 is TGTGCCAGCAGCCATGTTGACAGGGAACAAAGCAATCAGCCCCAGCATTTT.

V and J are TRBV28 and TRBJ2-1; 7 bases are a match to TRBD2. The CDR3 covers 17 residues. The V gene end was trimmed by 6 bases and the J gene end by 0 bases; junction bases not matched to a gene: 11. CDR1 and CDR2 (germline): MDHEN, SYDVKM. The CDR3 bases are TGTGCCAGCAGCCTGTCACTAGCGACTAGCTCCTACAATGAGCAGTTCTTC. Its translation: CASSLSLATSSYNEQFF.

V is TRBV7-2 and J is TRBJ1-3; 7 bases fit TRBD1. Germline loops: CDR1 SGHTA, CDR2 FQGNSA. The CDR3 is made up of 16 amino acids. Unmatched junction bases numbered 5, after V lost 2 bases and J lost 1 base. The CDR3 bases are TGTGCCAGCAGCTTATCGGGACAGATTTCTGGAAACACCATATATTTT. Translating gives CASSLSGQISGNTIYF.